The rows below give T cell receptor beta chains drawn from one sample of a study of cytomegalovirus exposure and HLA in healthy donors. Measured with immunoSEQ multiplex PCR; TCRdb has only the in-frame clones, and not every one. The profile shows 150,000 to 200,000 clones, roughly 75% of them singletons. Material for sequencing was PBMCs. The receptors derive from a man aged 35 to 55 in good health and CMV-seronegative. CDR3s include the opening cysteine and the closing phenylalanine or tryptophan. Each record gives: clone size, D gene, V gene, J gene, CDR3 protein, CDR3 DNA. The D gene is left open where the match is weak. Only some rows state a clone size, as once, few, many or a class for expanded clones.

size: few
D: NA
V: TRBV10-1
J: TRBJ2-7
CDR3: CASSDRGYEQYF
DNA: TGCGCCAGCAGTGACAGGGGATACGAGCAGTACTTC

size: NA
D: NA
V: TRBV4-1
J: TRBJ1-2
CDR3: CASRALGEGERGYTF
DNA: TGCGCCAGCAGGGCGTTGGGGGAGGGGGAACGCGGCTACACCTTC

size: few
D: NA
V: TRBV20-1
J: TRBJ2-7
CDR3: CSAPDNYEQYF
DNA: TGCAGTGCTCCGGACAACTACGAGCAGTACTTC

size: few
D: TRBD1
V: TRBV6-6
J: TRBJ2-7
CDR3: CASWNPTGGSYEQYF
DNA: TGTGCCAGCTGGAACCCGACAGGGGGCTCCTACGAGCAGTACTTC

size: NA
D: NA
V: TRBV5-6
J: TRBJ2-1
CDR3: CASSFYGFQGMNEQFF
DNA: TGTGCCAGCAGCTTTTACGGGTTTCAGGGAATGAATGAGCAGTTCTTC

size: NA
D: NA
V: TRBV6-1
J: TRBJ2-7
CDR3: CASSEHRLITYEQYF
DNA: TGTGCCAGCAGTGAGCACAGGTTAATTACCTACGAGCAGTACTTC

size: NA
D: NA
V: TRBV7-9
J: TRBJ2-2
CDR3: CASSPVRAGELFF
DNA: TGTGCCAGCAGCCCCGTCCGAGCCGGGGAGCTGTTTTTT

size: NA
D: NA
V: TRBV7-2
J: TRBJ2-2
CDR3: CASSERNTGELFF
DNA: TGTGCCAGCAGTGAGCGGAACACCGGGGAGCTGTTTTTT

size: NA
D: TRBD2
V: TRBV9
J: TRBJ2-2
CDR3: CASSVASGGAGGELFF
DNA: TGTGCCAGCAGCGTAGCAAGCGGGGGGGCGGGCGGGGAGCTGTTTTTT

size: NA
D: NA
V: TRBV7-9
J: TRBJ2-6
CDR3: CASSAQGFSGANVLTF
DNA: TGTGCCAGCAGCGCTCAGGGGTTCTCTGGGGCCAACGTCCTGACTTTC

size: NA
D: TRBD1
V: TRBV9
J: TRBJ1-1
CDR3: CASSVGVGGHTEAFF
DNA: TGTGCCAGCAGCGTAGGAGTAGGGGGCCACACTGAAGCTTTCTTT

size: NA
D: TRBD2
V: TRBV5-1
J: TRBJ2-6
CDR3: CASRLLLAGVESGANVLTF
DNA: TGCGCCAGCAGGTTGCTATTAGCGGGAGTAGAATCCGGGGCCAACGTCCTGACTTTC

size: NA
D: TRBD2
V: TRBV9
J: TRBJ2-5
CDR3: CASSGPGLAGAEETQYF
DNA: TGTGCCAGCAGCGGACCGGGACTAGCGGGGGCCGAAGAGACCCAGTACTTC

size: NA
D: TRBD1
V: TRBV9
J: TRBJ1-2
CDR3: CASSAGQGAWYNYGYTF
DNA: TGTGCCAGCAGCGCCGGACAGGGGGCATGGTATAACTATGGCTACACCTTC

size: NA
D: NA
V: TRBV7-2
J: TRBJ1-1
CDR3: CASSLGGGTKAFF
DNA: TGTGCCAGCAGCTTAGGGGGTGGGACAAAAGCTTTCTTT

size: NA
D: NA
V: TRBV19
J: TRBJ2-3
CDR3: CATTSGDSSTDTQYF
DNA: TGTGCCACGACCTCGGGGGATTCTAGCACAGATACGCAGTATTTT

size: NA
D: NA
V: TRBV4-3
J: TRBJ1-4
CDR3: CASSQGADATNEKLFF
DNA: TGCGCCAGCAGCCAAGGGGCAGACGCAACTAATGAAAAACTGTTTTTT

size: NA
D: NA
V: TRBV5-8
J: TRBJ2-1
CDR3: CASSSVLVSNEQFF
DNA: TGTGCCAGCAGCTCGGTTCTAGTTAGTAATGAGCAGTTCTTC

size: NA
D: NA
V: TRBV4-1
J: TRBJ1-2
CDR3: CASSQDALGQYGYTF
DNA: TGCGCCAGCAGCCAAGATGCGTTGGGCCAGTATGGCTACACCTTC

size: NA
D: NA
V: TRBV7-2
J: TRBJ1-6
CDR3: CASSLGVGAGNSPLHF
DNA: TGTGCCAGCAGCTTAGGAGTGGGGGCCGGGAATTCACCCCTCCACTTT

size: NA
D: NA
V: TRBV2
J: TRBJ1-2
CDR3: CASSGGLNGYTF
DNA: TGTGCCAGCAGTGGTGGGCTTAATGGCTACACCTTC

size: NA
D: NA
V: TRBV11-1
J: TRBJ2-1
CDR3: CASSGIGVEGGEQFF
DNA: TGTGCCAGCAGCGGAATTGGGGTTGAGGGCGGTGAGCAGTTCTTC

size: NA
D: NA
V: TRBV5-1
J: TRBJ2-5
CDR3: CASTRDTGAWTQYF
DNA: TGCGCCAGCACCCGGGACACTGGGGCATGGACCCAGTACTTC

size: NA
D: NA
V: TRBV7-9
J: TRBJ1-2
CDR3: CASSLVQGISNYGYTF
DNA: TGTGCCAGCAGCTTAGTTCAGGGGATATCTAACTATGGCTACACCTTC

size: NA
D: TRBD2
V: TRBV9
J: TRBJ2-2
CDR3: CASSEPLETSGGGTGELFF
DNA: TGTGCCAGCAGCGAACCCTTGGAGACTAGCGGGGGGGGCACCGGGGAGCTGTTTTTT

size: NA
D: NA
V: TRBV20-1
J: TRBJ2-6
CDR3: CSGSGANVLTF
DNA: TGCTCCGGGTCTGGGGCCAACGTCCTGACTTTC

size: NA
D: NA
V: TRBV6-5
J: TRBJ1-5
CDR3: CASRISLGGTQPQHF
DNA: TGTGCCAGCAGAATAAGTTTGGGGGGTACTCAGCCCCAGCATTTT